What follows describes a single T cell receptor beta chain. This sample was included in a study of blood T cells in healthy people across ages. Combining a sample-barcoded 5' primer with a J-beta primer mix, a second PCR ran for roughly 7 to 12 cycles. TCRdb ran MiXCR on the 5' RACE reads and lists one entry per CDR3 protein. Of some 1,500,000 distinct CDR3 sequences listed, roughly two fifths were seen once; the top ten hold approximately 4%. After removal of 5 bases from V and 4 bases from J, the junction contained 22 bases not matched to a gene. The CDR3 extends over 20 amino acids. The V gene's germline CDR1 is MNHNS and CDR2 SASEGT.

Sequenced: blood. The receptor's source is a woman aged 18-30 years in good health. The chain joins TRBV6-1 to TRBJ2-3, with 9 bases matching TRBD2. The CDR3 here is CASSQGGLAGLRPSADTQYF. CDR3 nucleotide sequence: TGTGCCAGCAGTCAGGGAGGGCTAGCGGGACTCCGTCCGAGTGCAGATACGCAGTATTTT.